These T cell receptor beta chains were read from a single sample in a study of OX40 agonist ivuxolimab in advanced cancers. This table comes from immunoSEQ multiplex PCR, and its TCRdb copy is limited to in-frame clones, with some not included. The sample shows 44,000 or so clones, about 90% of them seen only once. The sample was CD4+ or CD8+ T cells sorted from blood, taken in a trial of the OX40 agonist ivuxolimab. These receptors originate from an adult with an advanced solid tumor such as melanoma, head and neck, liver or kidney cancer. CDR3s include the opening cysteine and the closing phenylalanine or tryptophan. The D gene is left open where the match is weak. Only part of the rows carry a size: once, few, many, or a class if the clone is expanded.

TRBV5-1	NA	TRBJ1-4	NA	CASTSGGFNEKLFF	TGCGCCAGCACCTCCGGGGGGTTCAATGAAAAACTGTTTTTT
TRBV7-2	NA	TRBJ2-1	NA	CASSPRGWGLLDNEQFF	TGTGCCAGCAGCCCCCGAGGGTGGGGTCTACTTGACAATGAGCAGTTCTTC
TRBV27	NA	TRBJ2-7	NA	CASRADSYEQYF	TGTGCCAGCAGGGCGGACTCCTACGAGCAGTACTTC
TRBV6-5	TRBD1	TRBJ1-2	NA	CASRRGQGDGYTF	TGTGCCAGCAGAAGGGGGCAGGGTGATGGCTACACCTTC
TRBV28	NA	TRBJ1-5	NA	CASSSPGSGNQPQHF	TGTGCCAGCAGTTCCCCAGGATCCGGCAATCAGCCCCAGCATTTT
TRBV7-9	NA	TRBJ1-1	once	CASSFQGSSTEAFF	TGTGCCAGCAGCTTCCAGGGGAGTTCCACTGAAGCTTTCTTT
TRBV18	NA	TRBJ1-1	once	CASSPSNQLWTEAFF	TGTGCCAGCTCACCGAGCAACCAACTCTGGACTGAAGCTTTCTTT
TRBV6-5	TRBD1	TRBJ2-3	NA	CASSLQGAGTDTQYF	TGTGCCAGCAGTTTACAGGGGGCAGGGACAGATACGCAGTATTTT
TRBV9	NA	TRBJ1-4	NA	CASSVASAGEKLFF	TGTGCCAGCAGCGTAGCCTCGGCGGGTGAAAAACTGTTTTTT
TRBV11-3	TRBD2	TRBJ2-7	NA	CASSRRGQGLAGGLYEQYF	TGTGCCAGCAGCCGGAGGGGCCAGGGGCTAGCGGGAGGTTTGTACGAGCAGTACTTC
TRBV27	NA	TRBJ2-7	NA	CASSRGLGEQYF	TGTGCCAGCAGTCGCGGATTGGGGGAGCAGTACTTC
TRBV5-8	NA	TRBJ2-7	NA	CASSLDGPGYEQYF	TGTGCCAGCAGCCTAGATGGGCCGGGGTACGAGCAGTACTTC
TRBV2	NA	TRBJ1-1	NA	CASEQSSEAFF	TGTGCCAGTGAGCAGTCTTCTGAAGCTTTCTTT
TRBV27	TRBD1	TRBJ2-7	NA	CASSLITKGGRRNEQYF	TGTGCCAGCAGTTTAATTACGAAAGGGGGCAGGCGAAACGAGCAGTACTTC
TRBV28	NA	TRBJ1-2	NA	CASSLGQNYGYTF	TGTGCCAGCAGTTTAGGGCAAAACTATGGCTACACCTTC
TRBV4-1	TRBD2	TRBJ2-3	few	CASSQLLTSGITDTQYF	TGCGCCAGCAGCCAACTCCTGACTAGCGGGATCACAGATACGCAGTATTTT
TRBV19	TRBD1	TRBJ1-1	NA	CASSIQGGLNTEAFF	TGTGCCAGTAGTATACAGGGGGGTTTGAACACTGAAGCTTTCTTT
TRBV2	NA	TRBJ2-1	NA	CASSRVSTYNEQFF	TGTGCCAGCAGCAGGGTGTCTACCTACAATGAGCAGTTCTTC
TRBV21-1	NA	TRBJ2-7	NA	CASSKGRQDSYEQYF	TGTGCCAGCAGCAAAGGTCGTCAGGATTCCTACGAGCAGTACTTC
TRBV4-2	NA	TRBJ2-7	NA	CASSQVSFGLSSYEQYF	TGTGCCAGCAGCCAAGTGTCGTTCGGCCTGAGCTCCTACGAGCAGTACTTC
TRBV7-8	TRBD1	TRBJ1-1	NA	CASSLQGALNTEAFF	TGTGCCAGCAGCTTACAGGGGGCCCTGAACACTGAAGCTTTCTTT
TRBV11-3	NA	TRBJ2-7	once	CASSSNWGDEQYF	TGTGCCAGCAGCTCCAATTGGGGTGACGAGCAGTACTTC
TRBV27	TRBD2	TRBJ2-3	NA	CASRRGGAVDTQYF	TGTGCCAGCAGACGGGGGGGGGCCGTAGATACGCAGTATTTT
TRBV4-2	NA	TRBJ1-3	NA	CASSSDSFSGNTIYF	TGTGCCAGCAGCTCGGACTCCTTCTCTGGAAACACCATATATTTT
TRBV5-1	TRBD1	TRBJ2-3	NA	CASSLTGTASTDTQYF	TGCGCCAGCAGCCTTACCGGGACAGCTAGCACAGATACGCAGTATTTT
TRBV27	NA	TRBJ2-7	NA	CASSLGARGLDEQYF	TGTGCCAGCAGTTTAGGGGCTCGGGGTCTTGACGAGCAGTACTTC
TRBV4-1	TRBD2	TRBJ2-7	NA	CASSQSPIAGGLYEQYF	TGCGCCAGCAGCCAATCCCCAATAGCGGGGGGACTCTACGAGCAGTACTTC
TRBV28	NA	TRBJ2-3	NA	CASSSPPARLF	TGTGCCAGCAGTTCCCCCCCGGCTAGACTCTTT
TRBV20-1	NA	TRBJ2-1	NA	CSAYEQFF	TGCAGTGCCTATGAGCAGTTCTTC
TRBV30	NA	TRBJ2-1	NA	CAWSRTGPYNEQFF	TGTGCCTGGAGTAGAACGGGGCCTTACAATGAGCAGTTCTTC